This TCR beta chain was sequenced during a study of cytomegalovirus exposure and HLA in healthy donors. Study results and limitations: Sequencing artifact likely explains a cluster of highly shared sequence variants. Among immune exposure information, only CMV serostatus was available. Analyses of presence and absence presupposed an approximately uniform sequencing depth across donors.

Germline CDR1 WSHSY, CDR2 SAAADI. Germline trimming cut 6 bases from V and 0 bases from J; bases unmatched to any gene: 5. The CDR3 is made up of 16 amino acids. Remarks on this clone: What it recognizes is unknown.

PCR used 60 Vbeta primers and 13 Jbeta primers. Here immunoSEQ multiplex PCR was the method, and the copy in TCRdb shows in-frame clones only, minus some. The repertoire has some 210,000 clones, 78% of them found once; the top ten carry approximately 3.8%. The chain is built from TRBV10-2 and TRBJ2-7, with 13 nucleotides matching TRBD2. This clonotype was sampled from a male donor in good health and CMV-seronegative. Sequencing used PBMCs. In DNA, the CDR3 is TGCGCCAGCAGCGGACTAGCGGGAGAAAGCTCCTACGAGCAGTACTTC. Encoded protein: CASSGLAGESSYEQYF.